The 6 T cell receptor beta chains below come from one sample, sequenced in a study of OX40 agonist ivuxolimab in advanced cancers. Assay used: immunoSEQ multiplex PCR; TCRdb lists only in-frame clones, some missing. This sample carries around 30,000 clones, approximately 80% of them seen once, and the ten largest clones take 2.5% to 3%. This material consisted of CD4+ or CD8+ T cells sorted from blood, taken in a trial of the OX40 agonist ivuxolimab. Receptor source: an adult with an advanced solid tumor such as melanoma, head and neck, liver or kidney cancer.

In this sample, this clone turned up once. The CDR3 region has the DNA TGTGCCAGTAGTACTTACACCGGGGAGCTGTTTTTT. Amino acids: CASSTYTGELFF. The chain recombines TRBV19 with TRBJ2-2; D not resolved. This CDR3 spans 12 amino acids. Germline V lookup: CDR1 LNHDA, CDR2 SQIVND (reference sequence). V lost 4 bases to trimming and J lost 3 bases, with 3 bases between them. The variable domain in full, with the rest retrieved from reference TRBV19 and TRBJ2-2, is DGGITQSPKYLFRKEGQNVTLSCEQNLNHDAMYWYRQDPGQGLRLIYYSQIVNDFQKGDIAEGYSVSREKKESFPLTVTSAQKNPTAFYLCASSTYTGELFFGEGSRLTVL.

The chain carries TRBV28 and TRBJ1-1; D unclear. CDR1 is MDHEN and CDR2 is SYDVKM in the germline V gene. The CDR3 extends over 13 amino acids. V gave up 6 bases and J gave up 1 base, with 9 bases separating them. The CDR3 coding sequence is TGTGCCAGCAGGTGGGCAGAGAACACTGAAGCTTTCTTT. Translated: CASRWAENTEAFF.

The chain has TRBV7-9 and TRBJ2-5; D remains ambiguous. Germline assignment: CDR1 SEHNR and CDR2 FQNEAQ (reference sequence). The CDR3 extends over 14 amino acids. Trimming shortened V by 6 bases and J by 5 bases, and 16 bases separated the two germline ends. The CDR3 here is CASRNPYISETQYF. CDR3 nucleotide sequence: TGTGCCAGCAGAAACCCCTATATTTCGGAGACCCAGTACTTC.

The chain joins TRBV7-3 to TRBJ2-1, with 11 bases aligning to TRBD2. CDR1 is SGHTA and CDR2 is FQGTGA in the germline V gene. V shed 8 bases and J 10 bases; nucleotides not matched to a gene: 19. CDR3 length: 17 amino acids. CDR3 amino acids: CASSFGGSGGAWQEQFF. CDR3 DNA: TGTGCCAGCTCCTTCGGTGGTAGCGGGGGGGCTTGGCAGGAGCAGTTCTTC.

This chain links TRBV6-5 with TRBJ1-2; perhaps TRBD1 as D (6 bases). With 0 bases removed from V and 4 bases from J, the gap between germline ends came to 9 bases. The germline CDR1 and CDR2 sequences are MNHEY and SVGAGI. The CDR3 consists of 14 residues. CDR3 nucleotides: TGTGCCAGCAGTTACTCGAGGACAGTCTATGGCTACACCTTC. Translation: CASSYSRTVYGYTF.

The chain combines TRBV5-1 with TRBJ2-2; D is ambiguous. This CDR3 has 14 residues. Between the trimmed V and J ends, which lost 4 bases and 3 bases, there was a span of 10 bases. Germline loops: CDR1 SGHRS, CDR2 YFSETQ. DNA for the CDR3: TGCGCCAGCAGCCCGGGCCATTACACCGGGGAGCTGTTTTTT. This encodes CASSPGHYTGELFF.